One and the same sample provided the 7 T cell receptor beta chains below, sequenced in a study of CD8 T cells in ankylosing spondylitis. In TCRdb, the 5' RACE reads were re-called with MiXCR into one record per CDR3 protein. Here the sample spans under 300,000 distinct CDR3 sequences, 8% to 9.5% being singletons. Specimen: blood, either unsorted or a sorted T cell fraction (not recorded which). Every receptor here comes from a male donor with ankylosing spondylitis or in good health (not recorded which).

This clonotype was recorded many times. The chain links TRBV4-2 to TRBJ2-4; D is uncertain. Germline lookup yields CDR1 LGHNA and CDR2 YNFKEQ. V was clipped by 4 bases and J by 6 bases, with 7 bases between them. The CDR3 sequence is 12 residues long. The CDR3 DNA reads as TGTGCCAGCAGCCCCGACTTAAACATTCAGTACTTC. Amino acid sequence: CASSPDLNIQYF.

This clonotype appeared many times. The chain links TRBV15 to TRBJ1-2; D is perhaps TRBD1 (5 bases). Germline V gives CDR1 LNHNV, CDR2 YYDKDF (reference sequence). V was shortened by 0 bases and J by 3 bases, with 11 bases between the two germline ends. This CDR3 region has 15 residues. The CDR3 DNA reads TGTGCCACCAGCAGAGATCGGGGGACGGACTATGGCTACACCTTC. Translation: CATSRDRGTDYGYTF.

This clonotype was counted many times. The J gene is TRBJ1-6, the V gene TRBV20-1; 8 bases agree with TRBD1. This CDR3 region has 16 residues. Trimming took 3 bases from V and 7 from J; bases not matched to a gene: 11. In germline, CDR1 is DFQATT, CDR2 SNEGSKA (reference sequence). Here the CDR3 DNA reads TGCAGTGCTAGGGATCCCACAGGGGGAAGGAATTCACCCCTCCACTTT. It yields the protein CSARDPTGGRNSPLHF.

The sample holds many counts of this clonotype. CDR3 sequence reads: CASSGQGSLNTGELFF. In DNA, the CDR3 is TGTGCCAGCAGCGGACAGGGCTCGCTGAACACCGGGGAGCTGTTTTTT. V is TRBV12-3 or TRBV12-4 and J is TRBJ2-2; TRBD1 aligns across 8 bases. This CDR3 region has 16 residues. Trimming cost V 6 bases and J 1 base; bases outside gene matches: 7.

This clonotype came up a few times. The J gene is TRBJ1-2, the V gene TRBV15; 8 bases match TRBD1. Germline CDR1 is LNHNV and CDR2 is YYDKDF (reference sequence). Trimming at V came to 5 bases and at J to 4 bases, leaving 12 bases not matched to a gene. CDR3 length: 16 residues. In DNA, the CDR3 is TGTGCCACCAGCGGCGGGACGGACAGGGTGTCCTATGGCTACACCTTC. It codes for CATSGGTDRVSYGYTF.

This clonotype was found many times. The chain combines TRBV20-1 with TRBJ1-5; a possible D gene is TRBD1 (5 bases). The CDR3 is 15 residues long. The V end was cut by 4 bases, the J end by 7 bases, with 20 bases between. CDR1 and CDR2 from the germline V gene are DFQATT and SNEGSKA (reference sequence). Written as DNA, the CDR3 is TGCAGTGCTACAAAAGACGGACAAATGGGACAGCCCCAGCATTTT. Translated, it gives CSATKDGQMGQPQHF.

This clonotype has at least ten counts. The genes are TRBV9 and TRBJ1-1, with D possibly TRBD1 on 6 matching bases. CDR1 is SGDLS, CDR2 YYNGEE, per germline. This CDR3 is built from 14 residues. Between the trimmed V and J ends, which lost 3 bases and 7 bases, there was a span of 16 bases. This CDR3 reads CASSGGQKTLEAFF. In DNA form, the CDR3 reads TGTGCCAGCAGCGGCGGACAGAAGACGCTTGAAGCTTTCTTT.